This TCR beta chain was documented in a study of T-cell memory formation after mild COVID-19. Between the trimmed V and J ends, which lost 0 bases and 3 bases, there was a span of 13 bases. The CDR3 is 17 amino acids. CDR1 and CDR2 from the germline V gene are KGHDR and SFDVKD. cDNA libraries for TCR alpha and TCR beta, carrying sample barcodes and UMIs, came from 5'RACE with constant-segment primers. Each CDR3 protein is one row after TCRdb ran MiXCR on the 5' RACE reads. Of 560,000 or so distinct CDR3 sequences listed, approximately 15% are singletons. Whole-study results and caveats: The study detected some responding clones in pre-infection memory, suggesting cross-reactive memory joined. Day 15 to 85 contractors were CD4/CD8 balanced; later expanders leaned CD4+. CD8+ contracting clones occupied EMRA, while CD4+ ones occupied mainly CM and EM.

Concerning this clonotype: Its antigen is currently unknown.

The sequence derives from an adult woman who had mild COVID-19 (a few samples of this study predate the infection). Cell type and time point are not known. J is TRBJ2-2 and V is TRBV24-1, with D possibly matching TRBD1 (6 bases). Sequenced: PBMCs or a T cell subset sorted from them (not recorded which). DNA of the CDR3: TGTGCCACCAGTGATTTGGGACAGACAATAGACACCGGGGAGCTGTTTTTT. Residues: CATSDLGQTIDTGELFF.